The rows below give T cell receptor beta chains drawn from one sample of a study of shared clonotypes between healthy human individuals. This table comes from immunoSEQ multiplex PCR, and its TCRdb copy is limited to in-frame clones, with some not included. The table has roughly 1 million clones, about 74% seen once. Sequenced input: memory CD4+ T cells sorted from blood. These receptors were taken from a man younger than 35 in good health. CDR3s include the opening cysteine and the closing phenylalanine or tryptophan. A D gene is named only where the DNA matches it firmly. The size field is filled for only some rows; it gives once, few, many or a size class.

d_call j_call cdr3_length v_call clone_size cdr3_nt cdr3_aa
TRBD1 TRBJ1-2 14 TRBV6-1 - TGTGCCAGCAGTAAAGACAGGGGGAACTATGGCTACACCTTC CASSKDRGNYGYTF
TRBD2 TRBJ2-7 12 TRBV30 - TGTGCCTTCGGACTAGCGGGAGCCGAGCAGTACTTC CAFGLAGAEQYF
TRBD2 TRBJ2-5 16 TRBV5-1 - TGCGCCAGCAGCCAAGGACTAGCGGGGGGGCAAGAGACCCAGTACTTC CASSQGLAGGQETQYF
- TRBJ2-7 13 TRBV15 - TGTGCCACCAGCACGATGATAAGGGGCGAGCAGTACTTC CATSTMIRGEQYF
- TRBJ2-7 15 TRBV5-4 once TGTGCCAGCAGCTTGGGGGGGCAGATCCCATACGAGCAGTACTTC CASSLGGQIPYEQYF
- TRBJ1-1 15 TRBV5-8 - TGTGCCAGCAGCGTTGACCCTCGGGGGCACACTGAAGCTTTCTTT CASSVDPRGHTEAFF
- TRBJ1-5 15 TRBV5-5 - TGTGCCAGCAGCTTGGCAGGGAATAGCAATCAGCCCCAGCATTTT CASSLAGNSNQPQHF
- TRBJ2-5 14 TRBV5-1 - TGCGCCAGCAACCCTGCAGGGGCCCAAGAGACCCAGTACTTC CASNPAGAQETQYF
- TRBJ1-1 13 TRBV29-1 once TGCAGCGCCCTGTCCGGGGGGAGGTCTGAAGCTTTCTTT CSALSGGRSEAFF
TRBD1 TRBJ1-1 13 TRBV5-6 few TGTGCCAGCAGCTTGGACAGGGGCGTAGGCGGTTTCTTT CASSLDRGVGGFF
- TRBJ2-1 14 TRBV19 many TGTGCCAGTAGTATACGACTTTCCCACAATGAGCAGTTCTTC CASSIRLSHNEQFF
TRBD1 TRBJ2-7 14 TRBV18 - TGTGCCAGCTCACCTCGGGACAGCTCCTACGAGCAGTACTTC CASSPRDSSYEQYF
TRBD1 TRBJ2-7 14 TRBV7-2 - TGTGCCAGCAGCGCCGGGACAGGGCTCCACGAGCAGTACTTC CASSAGTGLHEQYF
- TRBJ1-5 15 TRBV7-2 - TGTGCCAGCAGCTCCACGTCCGGGGCCGGTCAGCCCCAGCATTTT CASSSTSGAGQPQHF
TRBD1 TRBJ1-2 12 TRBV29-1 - TGCAGCGTCGGAACAGGGGGCTATGGCTACACCTTC CSVGTGGYGYTF
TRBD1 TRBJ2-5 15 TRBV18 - TGTGCCAGCTCACCCTCGACAGGGGGTACGGGGACCCAGTACTTC CASSPSTGGTGTQYF
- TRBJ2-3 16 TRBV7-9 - TGTGCCAGCAGCTACTTCGGAGGGGGCTACACAGATACGCAGTATTTT CASSYFGGGYTDTQYF
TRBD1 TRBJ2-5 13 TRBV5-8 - TGTGCCAGCAACCCCGACAGGGAGGAGACCCAGTACTTC CASNPDREETQYF
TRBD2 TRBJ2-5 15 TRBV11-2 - TGTGCCAGCAGCTTAGATGGACTAGCGGGAGAGACCCAGTACTTC CASSLDGLAGETQYF
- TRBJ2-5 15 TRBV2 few TGTGCCAGCGGTTTGGGCGGGGCCCCTGGAGAGACCCAGTACTTC CASGLGGAPGETQYF
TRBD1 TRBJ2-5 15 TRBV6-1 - TGTGCCAGCAGCGCCCAGGGGGCGTACCAAGAGACCCAGTACTTC CASSAQGAYQETQYF
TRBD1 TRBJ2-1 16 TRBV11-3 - TGTGCCAGCAGCTGGTCCGGGACAGGGTCCTACAATGAGCAGTTCTTC CASSWSGTGSYNEQFF
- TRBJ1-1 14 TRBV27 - TGTGCCAGCAGTTTAAGGGGTTTTGGCACTGAAGCTTTCTTT CASSLRGFGTEAFF
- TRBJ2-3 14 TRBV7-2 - TGTGCCAGCAGCTTAACACAGGGCACAGATACGCAGTATTTT CASSLTQGTDTQYF
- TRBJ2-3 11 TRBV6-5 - TGTGCCAGCACCTCAATTGATACGCAGTATTTT CASTSIDTQYF
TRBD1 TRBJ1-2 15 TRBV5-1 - TGCGCCAGCAGCTTGGCCGAGGGACAGAACTATGGCTACACCTTC CASSLAEGQNYGYTF
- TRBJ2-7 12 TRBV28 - TGTGCCAGCAGTCTCAGGGTGGGCGAGCAGTACTTC CASSLRVGEQYF
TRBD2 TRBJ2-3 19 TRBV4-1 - TGCGCCAGCAGCCAAGATCTAGGGCTAGCGGGAAAGAGCACAGATACGCAGTATTTT CASSQDLGLAGKSTDTQYF
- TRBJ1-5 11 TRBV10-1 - TGCGCCAGGATTCAAGATGAGCCCCAGCATTTT CARIQDEPQHF
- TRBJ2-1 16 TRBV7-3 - TGTGCCAGCAGCTTACGGGGGGCCACCACCTACAATGAGCAGTTCTTC CASSLRGATTYNEQFF
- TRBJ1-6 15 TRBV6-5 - TGTGCCAGCAGACCCGTCGGGGGAGGGAATTCACCCCTCCACTTT CASRPVGGGNSPLHF
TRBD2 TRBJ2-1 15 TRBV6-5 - TGTGCCAGCAGTTCGAGCGGGGGTTCCTACAATGAGCAGTTCTTC CASSSSGGSYNEQFF
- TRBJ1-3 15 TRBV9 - TGTGCCAGCAGCGTAGGGCGCGGAACTGGAAACACCATATATTTT CASSVGRGTGNTIYF
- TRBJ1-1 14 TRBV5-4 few TGTGCCAGCAGTCTAGACAGTAGTTTCGCTGAAGCTTTCTTT CASSLDSSFAEAFF
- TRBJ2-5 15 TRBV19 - TGTGCCAGTAGTATCCAGGTGGACGCGGGCGTGACCCAGTACTTC CASSIQVDAGVTQYF
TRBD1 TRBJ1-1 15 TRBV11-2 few TGTGCCAGCAGCTCTTCGGACAGGGGAGACACTGAAGCTTTCTTT CASSSSDRGDTEAFF
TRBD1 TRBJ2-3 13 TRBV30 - TGTGCCTGGAGTAAACAGGGGCCAGATACGCAGTATTTT CAWSKQGPDTQYF